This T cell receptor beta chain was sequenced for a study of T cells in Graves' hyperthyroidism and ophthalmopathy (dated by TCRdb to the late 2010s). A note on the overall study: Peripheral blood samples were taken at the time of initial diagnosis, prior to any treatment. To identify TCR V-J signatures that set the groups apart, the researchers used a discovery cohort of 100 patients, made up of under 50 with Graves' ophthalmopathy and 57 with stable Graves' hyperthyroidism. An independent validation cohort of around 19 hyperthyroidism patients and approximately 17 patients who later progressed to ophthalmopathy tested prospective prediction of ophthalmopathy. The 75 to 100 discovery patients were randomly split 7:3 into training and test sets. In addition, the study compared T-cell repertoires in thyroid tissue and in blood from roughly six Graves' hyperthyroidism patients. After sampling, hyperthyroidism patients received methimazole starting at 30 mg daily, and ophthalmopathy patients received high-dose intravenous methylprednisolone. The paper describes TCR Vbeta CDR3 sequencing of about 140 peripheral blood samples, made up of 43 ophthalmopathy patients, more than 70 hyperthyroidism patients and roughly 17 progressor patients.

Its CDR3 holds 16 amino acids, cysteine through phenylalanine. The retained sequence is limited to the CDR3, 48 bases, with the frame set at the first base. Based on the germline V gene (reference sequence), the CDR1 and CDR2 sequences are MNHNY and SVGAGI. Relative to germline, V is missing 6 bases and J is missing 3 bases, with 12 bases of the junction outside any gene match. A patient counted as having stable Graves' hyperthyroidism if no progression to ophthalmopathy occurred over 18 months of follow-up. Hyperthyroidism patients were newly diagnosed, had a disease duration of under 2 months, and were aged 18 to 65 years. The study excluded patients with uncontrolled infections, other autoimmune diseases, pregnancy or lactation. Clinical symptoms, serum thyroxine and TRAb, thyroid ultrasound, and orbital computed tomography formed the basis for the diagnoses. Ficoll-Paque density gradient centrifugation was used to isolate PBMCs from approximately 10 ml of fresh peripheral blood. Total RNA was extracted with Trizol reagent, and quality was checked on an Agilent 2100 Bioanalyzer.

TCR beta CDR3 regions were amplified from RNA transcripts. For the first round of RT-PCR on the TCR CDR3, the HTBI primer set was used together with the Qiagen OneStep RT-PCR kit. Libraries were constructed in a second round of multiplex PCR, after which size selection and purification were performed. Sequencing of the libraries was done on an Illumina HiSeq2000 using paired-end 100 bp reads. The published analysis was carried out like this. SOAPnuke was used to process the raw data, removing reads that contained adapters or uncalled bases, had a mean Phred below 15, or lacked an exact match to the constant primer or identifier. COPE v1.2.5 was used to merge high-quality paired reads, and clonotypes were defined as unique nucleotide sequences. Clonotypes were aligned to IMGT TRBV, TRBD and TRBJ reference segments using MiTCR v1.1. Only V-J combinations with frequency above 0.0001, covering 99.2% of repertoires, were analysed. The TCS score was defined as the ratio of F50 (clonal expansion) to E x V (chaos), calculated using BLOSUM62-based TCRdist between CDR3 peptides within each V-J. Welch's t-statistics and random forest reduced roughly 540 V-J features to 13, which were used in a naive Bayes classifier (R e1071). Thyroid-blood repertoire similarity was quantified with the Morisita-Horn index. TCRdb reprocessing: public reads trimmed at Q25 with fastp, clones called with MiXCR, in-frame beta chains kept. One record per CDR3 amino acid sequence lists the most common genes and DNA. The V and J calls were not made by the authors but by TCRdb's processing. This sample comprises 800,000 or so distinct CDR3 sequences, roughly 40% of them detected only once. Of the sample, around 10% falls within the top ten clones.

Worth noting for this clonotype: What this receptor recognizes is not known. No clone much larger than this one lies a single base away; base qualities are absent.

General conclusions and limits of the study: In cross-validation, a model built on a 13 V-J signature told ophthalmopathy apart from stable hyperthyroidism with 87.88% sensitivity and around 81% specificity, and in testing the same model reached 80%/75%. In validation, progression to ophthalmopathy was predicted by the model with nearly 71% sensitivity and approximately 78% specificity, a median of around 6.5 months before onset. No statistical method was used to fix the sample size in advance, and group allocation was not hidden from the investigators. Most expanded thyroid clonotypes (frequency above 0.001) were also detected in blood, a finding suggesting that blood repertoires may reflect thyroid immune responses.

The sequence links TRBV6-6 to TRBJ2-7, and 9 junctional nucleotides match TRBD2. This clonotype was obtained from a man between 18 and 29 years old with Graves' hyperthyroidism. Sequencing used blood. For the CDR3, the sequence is CASSSFASGARYEQYF. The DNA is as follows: TGTGCCAGCAGCTCCTTTGCTAGCGGGGCACGCTACGAGCAGTACTTC.